A single T cell receptor beta chain is shown here with its context. Its target antigen remains unknown. Nothing much larger sits one base from this clone, and base qualities are not available. This record comes from a study of OX40 agonist ivuxolimab in advanced cancers. About the full investigation: Ivuxolimab was a fully human IgG2 agonistic monoclonal antibody targeting the costimulatory receptor OX40 (CD134). Partial responses were achieved by three dose-escalation patients, of whom one had hepatocellular carcinoma and two had cutaneous melanoma. Patients were allowed to have had prior anti-PD-1, anti-PD-L1 or anti-CTLA-4 therapy, and around 40% of the dose-escalation patients had previously received checkpoint inhibitors. Among the 52 dose-escalation patients, approximately 20 had hepatocellular carcinoma, roughly 15 melanoma, 9 renal cell carcinoma and 9 head and neck cancer. In the dose-escalation cohort, more than 75% of patients were male, and the mean age was around 60 years, with a range of roughly 20 to 80. The point of sequencing TCRbeta in the periphery was to test whether ivuxolimab changed TCR sequence diversity and drove clonal T-cell expansion. Intravenous ivuxolimab was administered to patients every 2 weeks at six dose levels: 0.01, 0.1, 0.3, 1.5, 3 and 10 mg/kg. The paper reports the monotherapy dose-escalation portion (N = 52 patients) of the phase I ivuxolimab trial.

Study-wide findings and limitations: Which antigens the clonally expanded peripheral T cells were specific for was not determined. At doses from 0.1 to 3.0 mg/kg, clonal expansion was seen in both CD4+ and CD8+ blood T cells between baseline and week 6. Low levels of normalized T-cell clonal expansion were also seen in some patients who did not respond. After ivuxolimab, more expanded clones were found on average in CD8+ T cells than in CD4+ T cells. In the 0.1-3.0 mg/kg groups, partial responders were among the patients with the lowest normalized peripheral clonal expansion, particularly in CD8+ T cells.

Genomic DNA was isolated from the sorted cells so that the TCRbeta CDR3 region could be sequenced. The immunoSEQ Assay was used to sequence the TCRbeta CDR3 regions. Drawn from immuneACCESS, this table holds only the in-frame rearrangements with V and J called that TCRdb kept. Clones are partly lost; checked studies trace under half to an unresolved V gene and leave the rest unexplained. The sample has roughly 28,000 clones on record, about 90% of them singletons. 13% to 15% of the sample lies in the top ten. The trial excluded patients who had a history of autoimmune disease or were on systemic immunosuppression. Peripheral blood for TCR sequencing was collected from all dose cohorts at baseline, on cycle 4 day 1, and on cycle 7 day 1. The samples were taken from a phase I, first-in-human, multicenter, open-label dose-escalation trial of ivuxolimab. Adults with locally advanced or metastatic melanoma, renal cell, hepatocellular, or head and neck squamous cell carcinoma were enrolled in the trial. Before TCR sequencing, CD4+ T cells and CD8+ T cells from peripheral blood were sorted into separate populations.

This TCR was sampled from an adult with an advanced solid tumor such as melanoma, head and neck, liver or kidney cancer. Sequencing used CD4+ or CD8+ T cells sorted from blood, obtained in a trial of the OX40 agonist ivuxolimab.

Here the CDR3 is given as CASSMVRGQPQHF. Here is the DNA: TGTGCCAGTAGTATGGTCCGGGGTCAGCCCCAGCATTTT. This sequence uses TRBV19 and TRBJ1-5; the D gene identity is not certain. CDR1 and CDR2, per the germline V gene (reference sequence), are LNHDA and SQIVND. The CDR3 spans 13 residues, from the cysteine through the phenylalanine. The retained sequence is limited to the CDR3, 39 bases, with the frame set at the first base. At the junction V is shortened by 3 bases and J by 6 bases, with 9 bases in between.